This TCR beta chain was sequenced during a study of patients and donors after allogeneic stem cell transplantation (dated by TCRdb to 2018 to 2021). The CDR3 holds 16 amino acids from the cysteine to the phenylalanine. Only the CDR3 portion is preserved as DNA: 48 bases, with reading frame beginning at the first base. From a lookup of the germline V gene, CDR1 and CDR2 are SGHRS and YFSETQ. V and J lose 4 bases and 0 bases, and a span of 14 bases separates them. With regard to this clonotype: The antigen it recognizes is unknown. The input lacks base qualities; no much larger clone sits a single base away.

The library came from RT-PCR. TCRdb names NextSeq 550 as the instrument used. The public sequencing data were trimmed at Q25 with fastp and processed into clonotypes with MiXCR by TCRdb, which kept only in-frame beta chains. Records with the same CDR3 protein are collapsed into one entry carrying the most frequent genes and DNA. The sample table records 150,000 to 200,000 distinct CDR3 sequences; 30% of these occur just once. The ten largest clonotypes hold approximately 3.5% of the sample. What was sequenced was blood, either unsorted or a sorted T cell fraction (not recorded which). Recombination joined TRBV5-1 with TRBJ2-4, with the identity of the D gene unclear. This receptor was taken from a human donor who was either an allogeneic HSCT recipient or a stem cell or donor lymphocyte infusion donor (not recorded which). It is not recorded whose cells these are; they may come from a transplant donor. The CDR3 reads CASSDPLGGAKNIQYF. The DNA sequence reads TGCGCCAGCAGCGACCCCCTCGGCGGAGCCAAAAACATTCAGTACTTC.